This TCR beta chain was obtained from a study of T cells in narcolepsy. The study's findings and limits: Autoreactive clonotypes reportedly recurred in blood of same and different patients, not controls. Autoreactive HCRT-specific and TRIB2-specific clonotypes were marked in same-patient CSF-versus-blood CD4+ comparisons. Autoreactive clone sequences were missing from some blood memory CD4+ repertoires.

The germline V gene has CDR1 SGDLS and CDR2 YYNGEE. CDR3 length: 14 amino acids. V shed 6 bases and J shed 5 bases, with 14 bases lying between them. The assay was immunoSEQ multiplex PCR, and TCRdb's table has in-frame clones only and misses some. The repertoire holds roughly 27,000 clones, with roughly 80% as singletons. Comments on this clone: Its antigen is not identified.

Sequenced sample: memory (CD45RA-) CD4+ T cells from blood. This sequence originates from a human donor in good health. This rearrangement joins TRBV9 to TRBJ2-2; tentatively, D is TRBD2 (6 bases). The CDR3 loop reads CASNDPSETGELFF. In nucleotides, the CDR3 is TGTGCCAGCAACGATCCTAGCGAGACCGGGGAGCTGTTTTTT.